One and the same sample provided the 26 T cell receptor beta chains below, sequenced in a study of blood T cell repertoires in COVID-19. The protocol was immunoSEQ multiplex PCR, while the TCRdb copy is restricted to in-frame clones and leaves out a portion. The table records about 150,000 clones, approximately 84% of them present only once. Sequencing was carried out using peripheral blood. Receptors were obtained from a woman aged 60-75 years with COVID-19, enrolled during active disease.

The chain couples TRBV6-1 to TRBJ1-2; the D is unclear. From germline, CDR1 is MNHNS and CDR2 SASEGT. The germline V and J ends were trimmed by 8 bases and 4 bases, with 17 bases remaining between them. The CDR3 contains 14 residues. CDR3 in DNA: TGTGCCAGCGGAAACGTTCGGGATCCCTATGGCTACACCTTC. This gives the protein CASGNVRDPYGYTF.

This chain uses TRBV7-9 with TRBJ2-5; 7 bases match TRBD2. Germline CDR1 is SEHNR and CDR2 is FQNEAQ (reference sequence). V shed 5 bases, J shed 1 base, and the junction held 7 bases outside the gene matches. The CDR3 loop spans 15 amino acids. CDR3 protein: CASSPRGDPQETQYF. The CDR3 region has the DNA TGTGCCAGCAGCCCTCGGGGGGATCCCCAAGAGACCCAGTACTTC.

With regard to this clone: A much more abundant neighbour one base away suggests this may be a read error. This chain joins TRBV11-3 and TRBJ1-1, with D uncertain. CDR3 length equals 13 residues. Deletions cut 1 base from V and 1 base from J, with 4 bases between. Germline lookup yields CDR1 SGHNT and CDR2 YENEEA. The CDR3 coding sequence is TGTGCCAGCAGCTTAGGAGCGAACACTGAAGCTTTCTTT. Its translation is CASSLGANTEAFF. Full variable domain (missing parts from reference TRBV11-3 and TRBJ1-1): EAGVVQSPRYKIIEKKQPVAFWCNPISGHNTLYWYLQNLGQGPELLIRYENEEAVDDSQLPKDRFSAERLKGVDSTLKIQPAELGDSAVYLCASSLGANTEAFFGQGTRLTVV.

The chain links TRBV11-3 to TRBJ2-3, with 9 bases aligning to TRBD2. J lost 1 base, V lost 1 base, and 6 bases had no gene match. This CDR3 region has 17 residues. CDR1 is SGHNT, CDR2 YENEEA, per germline. The CDR3 bases are TGTGCCAGCAGCTTAGTGGCTAGCGGGGCGGGCACAGATACGCAGTATTTT. Amino acid sequence: CASSLVASGAGTDTQYF.

The chain uses TRBV4-1 and TRBJ1-5; 10 nucleotides align to TRBD1. The V segment lost 2 bases and the J segment 9 bases; nucleotides outside the gene matches: 7. Germline V gene data show CDR1 as MGHRA and CDR2 as YSYEKL. This CDR3 has 15 residues. CDR3 region: CASSQPGTGVSPQHF. Written as DNA, the CDR3 is TGCGCCAGCAGCCAACCTGGGACAGGGGTTTCGCCCCAGCATTTT.

V is TRBV6-5 and J is TRBJ2-5; D is possibly TRBD1 (5 bases). Germline loops: CDR1 MNHEY, CDR2 SVGAGI. The CDR3 loop spans 14 amino acids. Trimming took off 6 bases at V and 4 bases at J, with 15 bases between the two ends. This CDR3 is CASSRKGDIETQYF. As DNA, the CDR3 is TGTGCCAGCAGCCGGAAAGGGGATATAGAGACCCAGTACTTC.

This chain joins TRBV19 and TRBJ2-1; a weak D match, TRBD2 (5 bases). Trimming left V 1 base short and J 3 bases short, with 13 bases between. There are 16 residues in the CDR3. From germline, CDR1 is LNHDA and CDR2 SQIVND (reference sequence). Written as DNA, the CDR3 is TGTGCCAGTAGTATAGGGAGGACGGCCCACTACAATGAGCAGTTCTTC. Translating it yields CASSIGRTAHYNEQFF. The variable domain in full, completed from reference TRBV19 and TRBJ2-1, reads DGGITQSPKYLFRKEGQNVTLSCEQNLNHDAMYWYRQDPGQGLRLIYYSQIVNDFQKGDIAEGYSVSREKKESFPLTVTSAQKNPTAFYLCASSIGRTAHYNEQFFGPGTRLTVL.

The chain is built from TRBV6-5 and TRBJ2-7, with TRBD2 matching over 7 bases. Germline loops: CDR1 MNHEY, CDR2 SVGAGI. The CDR3 has 14 residues. The V gene end was trimmed by 8 bases and the J gene end by 2 bases; junction bases not matched to a gene: 9. The CDR3 DNA is TGTGCCAGCGGCGGGAGCGGGCGGACCTACGAGCAGTACTTC. This encodes CASGGSGRTYEQYF.

The V and J genes are TRBV9 and TRBJ1-2; 8 positions agree with TRBD1. In germline, CDR1 is SGDLS, CDR2 YYNGEE. The CDR3 spans 15 residues. V shed 4 bases, J shed 2 bases, and the junction held 7 bases outside the gene matches. CDR3 DNA: TGTGCCAGCAGCCCTCGGGACAGGACAAACTATGGCTACACCTTC. Translated, it gives CASSPRDRTNYGYTF.

This chain links TRBV7-8 with TRBJ2-1, with TRBD2 as a possible D gene (5 bases). Between the trimmed V and J ends, which lost 5 bases and 4 bases, there was a span of 18 bases. CDR1 and CDR2 (germline): SGHVS, FQNEAQ. The CDR3 length is 16 residues. The DNA of the CDR3 is TGTGCCAGCAGCCGCCATGGCCGGGATGTATACAATGAGCAGTTCTTC. This translates into CASSRHGRDVYNEQFF.

The chain has TRBV19 and TRBJ2-3, with 10 bases that match TRBD2. CDR3 length equals 13 residues. Germline V gene sequence: CDR1 LNHDA, CDR2 SQIVND (reference sequence). V shed 3 bases and J 7 bases; nucleotides not matched to a gene: 1. CDR3 coding DNA: TGTGCCAGTAGTATGACTAGCGGGTATACGCAGTATTTT. It encodes CASSMTSGYTQYF.

The V and J genes are TRBV18 and TRBJ1-1; maybe TRBD1 (5 bases). V was clipped by 4 bases and J by 0 bases, with 9 bases between them. Per germline, CDR1 KGHSH and CDR2 LQKENI. This CDR3 is built from 14 residues. CDR3 amino acids: CASSLADMNTEAFF. The CDR3 region has the DNA TGTGCCAGCTCACTGGCGGACATGAACACTGAAGCTTTCTTT.

The rearrangement joins TRBV5-1 to TRBJ2-7; TRBD1 agrees at 8 bases. Germline values: CDR1 SGHRS, CDR2 YFSETQ. V trimming: 4 bases; J trimming: 3 bases; junction bases outside the gene matches: 9. The CDR3 runs 15 residues. The DNA for the CDR3 is TGCGCCAGCAGCCCTACAGGGGGAGAGGGCTACGAGCAGTACTTC. Amino acid sequence: CASSPTGGEGYEQYF.

The chain has TRBV7-8 and TRBJ2-2; TRBD2 matches at 15 bases. With V trimmed by 5 bases and J by 1 base, 5 bases remained unmatched. The length of the CDR3 is 18 residues. The germline V gene has CDR1 SGHVS and CDR2 FQNEAQ. The chain's CDR3 is CASSLRTSGGVNTGELFF. CDR3 bases: TGTGCCAGCAGCCTAAGGACTAGCGGGGGGGTGAACACCGGGGAGCTGTTTTTT.

V gene TRBV7-3 combines with J gene TRBJ2-2, with D tentatively TRBD2 (7 bases). Between the trimmed V and J ends, which lost 5 bases and 6 bases, there was a span of 16 bases. Germline V lookup: CDR1 SGHTA, CDR2 FQGTGA. The CDR3 extends over 15 amino acids. The CDR3 bases are TGTGCCAGCAGCGCGCAGGGGAGGGCGGCCGGGGAGCTGTTTTTT. It codes for CASSAQGRAAGELFF.

The chain joins TRBV3-1 (or the pseudogene TRBV3-2) to TRBJ1-5; weak D call: TRBD1 (6 bases). Germline V gene data show CDR1 as LGHDT and CDR2 as YNNKEL (reference sequence). The CDR3 loop spans 13 amino acids. V dropped 5 bases and J dropped 4 bases, with 9 bases sitting between them. The DNA of the CDR3 is TGTGCCAGCAGCTCCACAGGGAATCAGCCCCAGCATTTT. Its protein product is CASSSTGNQPQHF.

V gene TRBV3-1 (or the pseudogene TRBV3-2) combines with J gene TRBJ1-4; TRBD1 agrees at 10 bases. CDR3 length equals 19 residues. The trim removed 3 bases at V and 0 bases at J, leaving 10 bases unmatched. In germline, CDR1 is LGHDT, CDR2 YNNKEL (reference sequence). In DNA, the CDR3 is TGTGCCAGCAGCCAGAGCCGGGACAGGGGCCATGCAACTAATGAAAAACTGTTTTTT. It is translated as CASSQSRDRGHATNEKLFF.

The chain carries TRBV9 and TRBJ2-1, with 9 bases lining up with TRBD1. The J segment lost 5 bases and the V segment lost 4 bases, leaving 19 bases of the junction unmatched. CDR1 and CDR2 (germline): SGDLS, YYNGEE. The CDR3 has 19 residues. CDR3 protein: CASSPRQRGGQGGDNEQFF. CDR3 bases: TGTGCCAGCAGCCCCCGTCAACGAGGGGGACAGGGAGGAGACAATGAGCAGTTCTTC.

The chain is built from TRBV5-6 and TRBJ1-2, with 8 bases lining up with TRBD1. After removal of 4 bases from V and 5 bases from J, the junction contained 7 bases not matched to a gene. CDR3 length: 14 amino acids. Looked up from germline, CDR1 is SGHDT and CDR2 is YYEEEE. This CDR3 is CASSGQGYWYGYTF. For the CDR3, the DNA is TGTGCCAGCAGCGGACAGGGTTATTGGTATGGCTACACCTTC. Using reference TRBV5-6 and TRBJ1-2 for the parts outside the CDR3, the full variable domain is DAGVTQSPTHLIKTRGQQVTLRCSPKSGHDTVSWYQQALGQGPQFIFQYYEEEERQRGNFPDRFSGHQFPNYSSELNVNALLLGDSALYLCASSGQGYWYGYTFGSGTRLTVV.

J is TRBJ2-3 and V is TRBV6-6, with TRBD1 matching over 7 bases. The germline gives CDR1 MNHNY, CDR2 SVGAGI (reference sequence). V trimming: 2 bases; J trimming: 3 bases; junction bases outside the gene matches: 5. The CDR3 runs to 15 residues. CDR3 in DNA: TGTGCCAGCAGTTACGGACAGGAGCTTACAGATACGCAGTATTTT. This codes for CASSYGQELTDTQYF.

The rearrangement uses TRBV10-1 and TRBJ2-4; TRBD1 matches 11 bases. The CDR3 runs to 16 residues. V was clipped by 0 bases and J by 5 bases; unmatched bases: 3. Germline V gene lookup returns CDR1 WNHNN and CDR2 SYGVQD (reference sequence). The CDR3: CASSESVGQGENIQYF. DNA of the CDR3: TGCGCCAGCAGTGAGTCGGTGGGACAGGGGGAAAACATTCAGTACTTC.

The chain couples TRBV6-1 to TRBJ1-3; 7 bases fit TRBD1. The junction had 9 bases not matched to a gene; V was cut back by 4 bases and J by 0 bases. The CDR3 runs to 17 residues. Germline-derived CDR1 and CDR2 are MNHNS and SASEGT. CDR3 amino acids: CASSVTGAFNSGNTIYF. The CDR3 bases are TGTGCCAGCAGTGTTACAGGGGCCTTCAACTCTGGAAACACCATATATTTT.

The chain uses TRBV12-5 and TRBJ2-2, with 7 positions matching TRBD2. V lost 7 bases and J lost 4; bases outside the gene matches: 6. The CDR3 runs to 14 residues. CDR1 is LGHNT and CDR2 is FRNRAP in the germline V gene. CDR3 protein: CASAWRETTGELFF. CDR3 in DNA: TGTGCTAGTGCGTGGCGGGAGACCACCGGGGAGCTGTTTTTT. Drawing the rest from reference TRBV12-5 and TRBJ2-2, the complete variable domain is DARVTQTPRHKVTEMGQEVTMRCQPILGHNTVFWYRQTMMQGLELLAYFRNRAPLDDSGMPKDRFSAEMPDATLATLKIQPSEPRDSAVYFCASAWRETTGELFFGEGSRLTVL.

V is TRBV18 and J is TRBJ1-4; D gene uncertain. CDR1 and CDR2 from the germline V gene are KGHSH and LQKENI. V lost 3 bases and J lost 3, with 11 bases in between. This CDR3 has 15 residues. CDR3 nucleotide sequence: TGTGCCAGCTCACCCGTTCACGGGGCTAATGAAAAACTGTTTTTT. Its protein product is CASSPVHGANEKLFF.

The rearrangement links TRBV7-9 to TRBJ2-5; TRBD2 aligns across 10 bases. V lost 5 bases to trimming and J lost 6 bases; unmatched junction nucleotides: 12. This CDR3 comprises 16 residues. Germline-derived CDR1 and CDR2 are SEHNR and FQNEAQ (reference sequence). CDR3 nucleotide sequence: TGTGCCAGCAGCCCCGACAGGGTAGCGGGGGGACAGACCCAGTACTTC. It is translated as CASSPDRVAGGQTQYF.

The chain carries TRBV2 and TRBJ1-5; 8 nucleotides match TRBD1. This CDR3 is built from 16 residues. Looked up from germline, CDR1 is SNHLY and CDR2 is FYNNEI. Trimming took 3 bases from V and 4 from J; bases not matched to a gene: 8. The CDR3 DNA sequence: TGTGCCAGCAGTGACAGGACAGGGTCGTTTAATCAGCCCCAGCATTTT. Translating it yields CASSDRTGSFNQPQHF.